Presented here are 27 T cell receptor beta chains from one specimen sequenced in a study of Graves' ophthalmopathy and Graves' hyperthyroidism. Amplifying from RNA transcripts, the study obtained TCR beta CDR3 regions. First-round RT-PCR relied on HTBI primers, and a second-round multiplex PCR came next. Each CDR3 protein gets one entry after TCRdb re-called the multiplex PCR reads with MiXCR. The data contain 150,000 to 200,000 distinct CDR3 sequences, about two fifths of them seen just once; the ten biggest clones take up approximately 8.9%. Sequencing was carried out using peripheral blood. All receptors come from a man under 40 with Graves' ophthalmopathy.

The chain recombines TRBV28 with TRBJ1-2; tentative D call: TRBD1 (6 bases). Germline CDR1 is MDHEN and CDR2 is SYDVKM. CDR3 length: 16 amino acids. Between the trimmed V and J ends, which lost 1 base and 3 bases, there was a span of 15 bases. For the CDR3, the DNA is TGTGCCAGCAGTTTATCAAGGACAGCGAACTACTATGGCTACACCTTC. It is translated as CASSLSRTANYYGYTF.

This clonotype was found many times. This chain joins TRBV20-1 and TRBJ2-7, with 10 nucleotides matching TRBD2. V lost 3 bases to trimming and J lost 2 bases; unmatched junction nucleotides: 1. The CDR3 has 13 amino acids. Germline V gene data show CDR1 as DFQATT and CDR2 as SNEGSKA (reference sequence). CDR3 nucleotides: TGCAGTGCTAGTCTAGCGGGAGCCTACGAGCAGTACTTC. Protein: CSASLAGAYEQYF.

Ten or more counts support this clonotype. This chain joins TRBV12-3 or TRBV12-4 and TRBJ2-7, with D perhaps matching TRBD1 (5 bases). CDR3 length: 13 amino acids. The V gene lost 5 bases and the J gene lost 2 bases, with 10 bases spanning the gap. DNA of the CDR3: TGTGCCAGCAGTCTCCAGGGCCCCTACGAGCAGTACTTC. Translating it yields CASSLQGPYEQYF.

The table lists this clonotype with many counts. The gene calls are TRBV30 and TRBJ2-4, with a tentative D call TRBD1 (6 bases). This CDR3 is 13 amino acids long. Germline loops: CDR1 GTSNPN, CDR2 SVGIG (reference sequence). Trimming left V 4 bases short and J 2 bases short, with 9 bases between. The CDR3 protein is CAWTQGSKNIQYF. CDR3 bases: TGTGCCTGGACCCAGGGGTCCAAAAACATTCAGTACTTC.

This chain uses TRBV6-5 with TRBJ1-1; D unresolved. Germline V gives CDR1 MNHEY, CDR2 SVGAGI. V was pared by 2 bases and J by 1 base, with 8 bases between. This CDR3 has 14 residues. The CDR3 DNA is TGTGCCAGCAGTTACAGAGGGCAGAACACTGAAGCTTTCTTT. It encodes CASSYRGQNTEAFF.

This clonotype was recorded at least ten times. The chain is built from TRBV12-3 or TRBV12-4 and TRBJ2-5; no clear D gene. This CDR3 comprises 14 residues. Deletions cut 8 bases from V and 5 bases from J, with 18 bases between. The CDR3 region is CASAPHRSVETQYF. CDR3 sequence (DNA): TGTGCCAGCGCTCCCCATCGAAGCGTTGAGACCCAGTACTTC.

The sample holds many counts of this clonotype. This chain joins TRBV6-2 or TRBV6-3 and TRBJ2-7, with 7 positions matching TRBD1. V lost 6 bases, J lost 1 base, and 6 bases stayed unmatched. The CDR3 consists of 14 residues. CDR1 and CDR2 (germline): MNHEY, SVGEGT. The CDR3 DNA sequence: TGTGCCAGCAGGGGGACAGAGGCATCCTACGAGCAGTACTTC. Protein sequence: CASRGTEASYEQYF.

J is TRBJ2-7 and V is TRBV6-1; 7 bases fit TRBD1. CDR3 length: 14 amino acids. V shed 6 bases, J shed 4 bases, and the junction held 9 bases outside the gene matches. Germline V lookup: CDR1 MNHNS, CDR2 SASEGT. The CDR3, as DNA: TGTGCCAGCAGAGGGACAGCCACCGGTTACGAGCAGTACTTC. Its translation: CASRGTATGYEQYF.

This clonotype was seen ten or more times. J is TRBJ1-1 and V is TRBV12-3 or TRBV12-4; no firm D call. The CDR3 is made up of 10 amino acids. The V and J ends lost 3 bases and 6 bases respectively, with 2 bases between them. The CDR3 sequence: CASSFSEAFF. For the CDR3, the DNA is TGTGCCAGCAGTTTCTCTGAAGCTTTCTTT.

The rearrangement joins TRBV28 to TRBJ2-5; TRBD1 is a possible D gene (6 bases). Germline-derived CDR1 and CDR2 are MDHEN and SYDVKM. V was trimmed by 1 base and J by 0 bases, leaving 12 bases between them. The CDR3 has 16 amino acids. CDR3 amino acids: CASSLLRGMYQETQYF. Written as DNA, the CDR3 is TGTGCCAGCAGTTTATTGAGGGGGATGTACCAAGAGACCCAGTACTTC.

The sample holds many counts of this clonotype. The chain recombines TRBV19 with TRBJ1-5; D unclear. V lost 7 bases and J 3 bases, leaving 13 bases between the germline ends. The CDR3 has 14 amino acids. CDR1 LNHDA and CDR2 SQIVND come from the germline V gene (reference sequence). The CDR3 nucleotides read TGTGCCAGTAAAACGACAACACTCAATCAGCCCCAGCATTTT. Amino acids: CASKTTTLNQPQHF.

This chain uses TRBV12-3 or TRBV12-4 with TRBJ1-1; no firm D call. The CDR3 has 17 amino acids. Trimming cost V 0 bases and J 1 base, with 15 bases left between them. CDR3 sequence: CASSLAWRIAENTEAFF. CDR3 nucleotide sequence: TGTGCCAGCAGTTTAGCGTGGCGAATCGCTGAGAACACTGAAGCTTTCTTT.

This clonotype occurred many times. The rearrangement joins TRBV6-2 or TRBV6-3 to TRBJ1-1, with a possible D match to TRBD1 (5 bases). The CDR3 has 14 amino acids. The V and J ends lost 4 bases and 0 bases respectively, with 9 bases between them. The germline gives CDR1 MNHEY, CDR2 SVGEGT. CDR3 DNA: TGTGCCAGCAGTTGGGGGGGACTGAACACTGAAGCTTTCTTT. It encodes CASSWGGLNTEAFF.

The sample holds many counts of this clonotype. This chain links TRBV2 with TRBJ2-4; 10 bases match TRBD1. The CDR3 totals 16 residues. CDR1 and CDR2 from the germline V gene are SNHLY and FYNNEI. V lost 11 bases and J lost 1; bases outside the gene matches: 11. The CDR3 is CAGRTGGGRAKNIQYF. Written as DNA, the CDR3 is TGTGCCGGAAGGACAGGGGGAGGACGGGCCAAAAACATTCAGTACTTC. The full variable domain, in which reference TRBV2 and TRBJ2-4 provide the parts outside the CDR3, is EPEVTQTPSHQVTQMGQEVILRCVPISNHLYFYWYRQILGQKVEFLVSFYNNEISEKSEIFDDQFSVERPDGSNFTLKIRSTKLEDSAMYFCAGRTGGGRAKNIQYFGAGTRLSVL.

This clonotype was detected many times. V is TRBV6-1 and J is TRBJ2-5, with a tentative D call TRBD2 (7 bases). Germline V CDR1 and CDR2: MNHNS, SASEGT. The CDR3 has 14 residues. Trimming cost V 1 base and J 7 bases, with 13 bases left between them. The CDR3 sequence is CASSEEGGLGTQYF. The DNA for the CDR3 is TGTGCCAGCAGTGAAGAGGGGGGGCTTGGGACCCAGTACTTC.

This clonotype was recorded at least ten times. The V call is TRBV10-3, the J call TRBJ1-3; no definite D call. This CDR3 comprises 16 residues. The germline V gene encodes CDR1 ENHRY and CDR2 SYGVKD. V lost 6 bases and J lost 2, with 17 bases in between. DNA for the CDR3: TGTGCCATCAGCCTCGGGGTAGAAATCGCTGGAAACACCATATATTTT. Amino acids: CAISLGVEIAGNTIYF.

This clonotype has ten or more counts. The chain links TRBV11-1 to TRBJ1-1; D is unresolved. The CDR3 has 14 amino acids. CDR1 SGHAT and CDR2 FQDESV come from the germline V gene (reference sequence). V lost 4 bases, J lost 8 bases, and 17 bases lay in between. CDR3 region: CASSSSRTVEEAFF. In nucleotides, the CDR3 is TGTGCCAGCAGCTCCTCACGAACAGTAGAGGAAGCTTTCTTT. The full variable domain, with the rest looked up from reference TRBV11-1 and TRBJ1-1, is EAEVAQSPRYKITEKSQAVAFWCDPISGHATLYWYRQILGQGPELLVQFQDESVVDDSQLPKDRFSAERLKGVDSTLKIQPAELGDSAMYLCASSSSRTVEEAFFGQGTRLTVV.

The chain employs TRBV12-3 or TRBV12-4 and TRBJ2-7; tentatively, D is TRBD1 (6 bases). V lost 2 bases, J lost 4 bases, and 12 bases lay in between. This CDR3 is built from 14 residues. This chain's CDR3 is CASSLTGPWYEQYF. Here the CDR3 DNA reads TGTGCCAGCAGTTTAACAGGGCCATGGTACGAGCAGTACTTC.

This clonotype was counted once. The chain employs TRBV27 and TRBJ2-7; D is possibly TRBD1 (5 bases). This CDR3 comprises 15 residues. The germline V and J ends were trimmed by 5 bases and 2 bases, with 16 bases remaining between them. CDR1 MNHEY and CDR2 SMNVEV come from the germline V gene (reference sequence). CDR3 sequence reads: CASSLRRAVTYEQYF. The CDR3 DNA is TGTGCCAGCAGTCTACGCAGGGCGGTCACCTACGAGCAGTACTTC.

This clonotype appeared many times. The chain couples TRBV12-3 or TRBV12-4 to TRBJ2-5; 11 bases align to TRBD2. V lost 3 bases and J lost 5; bases outside the gene matches: 8. This CDR3 region has 16 residues. CDR3 in DNA: TGTGCCAGCAGTTTCCCTAGCGGGAGGTCGGGGGAGACCCAGTACTTC. Protein sequence: CASSFPSGRSGETQYF.

CDR3 residues: CASTKRGGASEQYF. The CDR3 DNA reads as TGTGCCAGCACAAAACGAGGGGGCGCGTCGGAGCAGTACTTC. J is TRBJ2-7 and V is TRBV6-2 or TRBV6-3; 7 positions agree with TRBD1. V was pared by 7 bases and J by 7 bases, with 13 bases of the junction left unmatched. From germline, CDR1 is MNHEY and CDR2 SVGEGT. The CDR3 is made up of 14 amino acids.

This chain joins TRBV6-2 or TRBV6-3 and TRBJ1-1; maybe TRBD1 (5 bases). This CDR3 spans 15 amino acids. Germline V lookup: CDR1 MNHEY, CDR2 SVGEGT. Trimming pared 6 bases from V and 5 bases from J, leaving 19 bases between. For the CDR3, the DNA is TGTGCCAGCAGCCTAAGCCGGGGCGCCGATACTGAAGCTTTCTTT. It translates to CASSLSRGADTEAFF.

The rearrangement links TRBV28 to TRBJ1-5, with 7 bases aligning to TRBD1. The CDR3 totals 16 residues. The ends lost 3 bases at V and 0 bases at J; junction bases unmatched: 5. The germline V gene has CDR1 MDHEN and CDR2 SYDVKM. DNA of the CDR3: TGTGCCAGCAGTTTCCATCGACAGGGTAGCAATCAGCCCCAGCATTTT. Amino acids: CASSFHRQGSNQPQHF.

This clonotype was found many times. V gene TRBV12-3 or TRBV12-4 combines with J gene TRBJ1-6; unclear D gene. This CDR3 has 15 amino acids. Trimming removed 3 bases from V and 4 bases from J, with 10 bases in between. In DNA, the CDR3 is TGTGCCAGCAGTTTGGGGTCCGCATATAATTCACCCCTCCACTTT. It is translated as CASSLGSAYNSPLHF.

The genes are TRBV6-1 and TRBJ2-7, with 9 bases lining up with TRBD1. Germline CDR1 MNHNS, CDR2 SASEGT. The CDR3 extends over 14 amino acids. Losses at the gene ends were 6 bases for V and 5 bases for J; bases not matched to a gene: 8. CDR3 residues: CASSDGTGIDEQYF. CDR3 nucleotide sequence: TGTGCCAGCAGCGACGGGACAGGGATCGACGAGCAGTACTTC.

The sample holds many counts of this clonotype. This sequence joins TRBV7-2 and TRBJ2-5; 8 positions agree with TRBD1. V lost 4 bases and J lost 4; bases outside the gene matches: 8. CDR3 size: 15 residues. CDR1 and CDR2 from the germline V gene are SGHTA and FQGNSA. CDR3 amino acids: CASSSNRGIAETQYF. CDR3 DNA: TGTGCCAGCAGCTCGAACAGGGGGATAGCAGAGACCCAGTACTTC.

For the CDR3, the DNA is TGTGCCAGCAGCGAATACCAGGGGGCCGGGGAGCTGTTTTTT. Protein sequence: CASSEYQGAGELFF. The chain is built from TRBV7-3 and TRBJ2-2; 7 bases fit TRBD1. The CDR3 has 14 amino acids. The ends lost 5 bases at V and 6 bases at J; junction bases unmatched: 6. Germline values: CDR1 SGHTA, CDR2 FQGTGA.